This TCR beta chain derives from a study of cytomegalovirus exposure and HLA in healthy donors. Background on the study: The study placed roughly four fifths of its roughly 410 genotyped donors in the Caucasian-associated ancestry cluster.

On this clone: Its antigen is as yet unknown.

Regarding the study as a whole: A later analysis linked a missense variant in DCLRE1C to the trimming of TCR beta V and J genes. Apart from CMV serostatus, no immune exposure information was available. For most TCR beta V segments, an earlier analysis put the productive rate at about 90% or about 30% of the time.

Primers included in the PCR were 60 Vbeta and 13 Jbeta primers. The table came from immunoSEQ multiplex PCR; TCRdb's copy has only in-frame clones and leaves some out. The sample gives 210,000 or so clones, about four fifths of which show up once; about 10% is in the top ten. Sequenced material: PBMCs. The sequence came from a woman aged 45-60 years in good health and CMV-seropositive.

The CDR3 is CASSLVGQGSYEQYF. The CDR3 nucleotides read TGTGCCAGCAGCTTGGTAGGGCAGGGATCCTACGAGCAGTACTTC. J is TRBJ2-7 and V is TRBV5-6, with D possibly being TRBD1 (5 bases). Germline CDR1 SGHDT, CDR2 YYEEEE. The CDR3 loop spans 15 amino acids. Between the trimmed V and J ends, which lost 0 bases and 1 base, there was a span of 11 bases.